The rows below give T cell receptor beta chains drawn from one sample of a study of CD8+ T cells in alopecia areata. Profiled with immunoSEQ multiplex PCR; TCRdb holds only in-frame clones, not every one. The data show about 90,000 clones, around 47% seen once. The sequences come from CD8+ T cells sorted from blood, collected at week 24, from a patient treated with tofacitinib. The receptors originated from a human donor with alopecia areata. Each CDR3 is given with its conserved first and last residue. The order of the fields is D gene, J gene, V gene, clone size, CDR3 protein, CDR3 DNA. The D gene is left open where the match is weak. Only part of the rows carry a size: once, few, many, or a class if the clone is expanded.

-	TRBJ2-1	TRBV5-1	-	CASSLDAGQIYNEQFF	TGCGCCAGCAGCTTGGACGCCGGACAGATATACAATGAGCAGTTCTTC
-	TRBJ2-1	TRBV7-2	many	CASSLRGSGVHEQFF	TGTGCCAGCAGCTTAAGAGGCTCCGGAGTCCATGAGCAGTTCTTC
-	TRBJ1-5	TRBV6-6	-	CATAVGNQPQHF	TGTGCCACCGCGGTGGGCAATCAGCCCCAGCATTTT
-	TRBJ2-7	TRBV7-9	-	CASSLGNYYEQYF	TGTGCCAGCAGCTTAGGGAATTACTACGAGCAGTACTTC
TRBD1	TRBJ1-2	TRBV7-9	few	CASSRTGALNYGYTF	TGTGCCAGCAGCCGGACAGGGGCCCTCAACTATGGCTACACCTTC
TRBD2	TRBJ2-3	TRBV9	few	CASSVGLAGYTDTQYF	TGTGCCAGCAGCGTCGGACTAGCGGGATACACAGATACGCAGTATTTT
TRBD1	TRBJ1-5	TRBV7-9	few	CASSPPATGHANQPQHF	TGTGCCAGCAGCCCGCCTGCGACAGGGCACGCCAATCAGCCCCAGCATTTT
-	TRBJ2-7	TRBV5-1	-	CASSLAQGLKEQYF	TGCGCCAGCAGCTTGGCGCAGGGGTTGAAAGAGCAGTACTTC
-	TRBJ1-1	TRBV6-1	-	CASSRARARSTEAFF	TGTGCCAGCAGCCGGGCGAGGGCTCGAAGCACTGAAGCTTTCTTT
-	TRBJ2-1	TRBV4-1	-	CASSQLAGSSYNEQFF	TGCGCCAGCAGCCAGTTGGCGGGTAGCTCCTACAATGAGCAGTTCTTC
-	TRBJ2-5	TRBV5-1	-	CANRPGETQYF	TGCGCCAACAGACCCGGGGAGACCCAGTACTTC
TRBD2	TRBJ2-3	TRBV27	-	CASSLGTSGRTDTQYF	TGTGCCAGCAGTCTGGGGACTAGCGGGAGAACAGATACGCAGTATTTT
TRBD1	TRBJ1-5	TRBV7-9	-	CASSLARGDNQPQHF	TGTGCCAGCAGCTTAGCCAGGGGGGACAATCAGCCCCAGCATTTT
-	TRBJ1-5	TRBV9	-	CASSQGGSNQPQHF	TGTGCCAGCAGCCAAGGGGGGAGCAATCAGCCCCAGCATTTT
-	TRBJ2-1	TRBV10-3	few	CAISDSPREQFF	TGTGCCATCAGTGACTCGCCCCGAGAGCAGTTCTTC
TRBD1	TRBJ1-2	TRBV4-2	few	CASSPGQGYGYTF	TGTGCCAGCAGCCCCGGACAGGGTTATGGCTACACCTTC
TRBD2	TRBJ2-7	TRBV11-2	-	CASGTSISYEQYF	TGTGCCAGCGGGACTAGCATCTCCTACGAGCAGTACTTC
-	TRBJ1-1	TRBV29-1	-	CSVGPSGGGLNTEAFF	TGCAGCGTTGGCCCCTCGGGCGGGGGCTTGAACACTGAAGCTTTCTTT
TRBD1	TRBJ2-1	TRBV19	-	CASSSTGTGYNEQFF	TGTGCCAGTAGTTCAACCGGGACAGGTTACAATGAGCAGTTCTTC
TRBD2	TRBJ2-1	TRBV13	few	CASSPDPRGLAEQFF	TGTGCCAGCAGCCCCGATCCAAGGGGACTAGCGGAGCAGTTCTTC
TRBD2	TRBJ2-1	TRBV19	few	CASEIAGGPYNEQFF	TGTGCCAGTGAGATAGCGGGAGGGCCCTACAATGAGCAGTTCTTC
TRBD1	TRBJ1-1	TRBV29-1	few	CSIRDRVPEAFF	TGCAGCATCCGGGACAGGGTACCTGAAGCTTTCTTT
TRBD2	TRBJ2-7	TRBV4-1	-	CASSQGESGSYEQYF	TGCGCCAGCAGCCAAGGAGAGAGCGGGAGCTACGAGCAGTACTTC
TRBD1	TRBJ1-5	TRBV19	-	CASSIGTGSNQPQHF	TGTGCCAGTAGTATCGGGACAGGGTCCAATCAGCCCCAGCATTTT
-	TRBJ2-1	TRBV11-2	-	CASSFNNEQFF	TGTGCCAGCAGCTTCAACAATGAGCAGTTCTTC
TRBD1	TRBJ2-4	TRBV2	-	CASSGTGTAKNIQYF	TGTGCCAGCAGTGGGACAGGGACTGCCAAAAACATTCAGTACTTC
TRBD1	TRBJ2-2	TRBV29-1	-	CSLHEQGQTHTGELFF	TGCAGCCTTCATGAGCAGGGACAGACTCACACCGGGGAGCTGTTTTTT
-	TRBJ2-7	TRBV21-1	few	CASSRSGRGREVYEQYF	TGTGCCAGCAGCAGAAGCGGACGCGGGAGGGAGGTCTACGAGCAGTACTTC
TRBD2	TRBJ2-1	TRBV7-9	-	CASSSIRTSGSYNEQFF	TGTGCCAGCAGCTCGATACGGACTAGCGGGAGTTATAATGAGCAGTTCTTC
-	TRBJ1-2	TRBV5-4	few	CASNERGYGYTF	TGTGCCAGCAACGAAAGGGGATATGGCTACACCTTC
-	TRBJ2-1	TRBV2	few	CASSERVIPTDNEQFF	TGTGCCAGCAGTGAGAGGGTCATCCCAACCGATAATGAGCAGTTCTTC
-	TRBJ2-7	TRBV11-2	-	CASSPGLTEQYF	TGTGCCAGCAGCCCCGGGTTAACCGAGCAGTACTTC
TRBD1	TRBJ2-7	TRBV6-1	many	CASSFPGQGLYEQYF	TGTGCCAGCAGTTTCCCCGGACAGGGCCTCTACGAGCAGTACTTC
TRBD1	TRBJ1-1	TRBV4-1	few	CASSQIRDRGLDKAFF	TGCGCCAGCAGCCAAATCCGGGACAGGGGGCTCGACAAAGCTTTCTTT
-	TRBJ2-7	TRBV11-2	few	CASSLGFGGSEQYF	TGTGCCAGCAGCTTAGGGTTCGGAGGAAGCGAGCAGTACTTC
-	TRBJ2-7	TRBV7-9	-	CASTSVRTGEQYF	TGTGCCAGCACCTCGGTGCGGACTGGGGAGCAGTACTTC
-	TRBJ2-4	TRBV27	-	CASWGGRAKNIQYF	TGTGCCAGCTGGGGTGGGCGAGCCAAAAACATTCAGTACTTC
TRBD2	TRBJ2-7	TRBV4-1	-	CASSQDRTGGKDEQYF	TGCGCCAGCAGCCAAGATAGGACCGGGGGGAAGGACGAGCAGTACTTC
-	TRBJ1-1	TRBV28	-	CASSQTRANTEAFF	TGTGCCAGCAGTCAAACAAGGGCTAACACTGAAGCTTTCTTT
-	TRBJ2-1	TRBV7-6	few	CASSLVFNEQFF	TGTGCCAGCAGCTTAGTATTCAATGAGCAGTTCTTC
TRBD2	TRBJ2-1	TRBV14	-	CASSQGLAGTYNEQFF	TGTGCCAGCAGCCAAGGGCTAGCGGGGACCTACAATGAGCAGTTCTTC
TRBD1	TRBJ1-1	TRBV27	-	CASTTGGLGTEAFF	TGTGCCAGCACCACAGGGGGCCTGGGCACTGAAGCTTTCTTT
-	TRBJ1-1	TRBV2	few	CASSEKASGTEAFF	TGTGCCAGCAGTGAAAAGGCCTCTGGGACTGAAGCTTTCTTT
TRBD2	TRBJ2-7	TRBV2	few	CASSGSGTSGIEQYF	TGTGCCAGCAGTGGATCCGGGACTAGCGGGATCGAGCAGTACTTC
-	TRBJ1-2	TRBV29-1	-	CSVEDIHSTGGRLNYGYTF	TGCAGCGTTGAAGACATCCATTCGACAGGAGGAAGGCTTAACTATGGCTACACCTTC
-	TRBJ2-5	TRBV19	-	CASQAGQTQETQYF	TGTGCCAGTCAAGCGGGACAGACACAAGAGACCCAGTACTTC
TRBD2	TRBJ2-7	TRBV29-1	few	CSVGLAASYEQYF	TGCAGCGTTGGACTAGCGGCCTCCTACGAGCAGTACTTC
-	TRBJ2-3	TRBV7-9	-	CASSFDPDTQYF	TGTGCCAGCAGCTTTGATCCGGATACGCAGTATTTT
TRBD2	TRBJ2-7	TRBV19	-	CASSGASGAYEQYF	TGTGCCAGTAGTGGTGCTAGCGGAGCCTACGAGCAGTACTTC
-	TRBJ2-5	TRBV9	few	CASSDGKGGRVETQYF	TGTGCCAGCAGCGACGGAAAGGGGGGCAGGGTGGAGACCCAGTACTTC
-	TRBJ2-1	TRBV11-2	-	CASSFLLDEQFF	TGTGCCAGCAGCTTTCTCCTTGATGAGCAGTTCTTC
-	TRBJ2-3	TRBV14	few	CASQASDTQYF	TGTGCCAGCCAGGCGTCAGATACGCAGTATTTT
-	TRBJ1-2	TRBV29-1	few	CSVRPPPSGDGYTF	TGCAGCGTTCGCCCTCCGCCGTCGGGGGATGGCTACACCTTC